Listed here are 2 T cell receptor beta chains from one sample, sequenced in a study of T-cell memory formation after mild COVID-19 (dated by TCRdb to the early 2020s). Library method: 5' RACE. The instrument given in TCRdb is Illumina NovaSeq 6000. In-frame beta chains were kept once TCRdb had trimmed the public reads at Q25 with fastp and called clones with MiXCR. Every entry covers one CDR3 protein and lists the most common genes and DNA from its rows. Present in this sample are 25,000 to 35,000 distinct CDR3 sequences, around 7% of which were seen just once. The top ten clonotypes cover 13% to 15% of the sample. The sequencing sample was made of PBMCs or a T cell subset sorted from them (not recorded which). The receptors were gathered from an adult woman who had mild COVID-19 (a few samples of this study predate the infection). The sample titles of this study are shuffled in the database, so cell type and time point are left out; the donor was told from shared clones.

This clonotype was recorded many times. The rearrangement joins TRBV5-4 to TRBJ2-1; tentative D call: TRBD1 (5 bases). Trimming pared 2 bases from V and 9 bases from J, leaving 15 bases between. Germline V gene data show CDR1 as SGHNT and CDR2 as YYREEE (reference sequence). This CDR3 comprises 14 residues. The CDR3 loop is CASSFGREYGEQFF. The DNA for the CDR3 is TGTGCCAGCAGCTTCGGCAGGGAATATGGTGAGCAGTTCTTC.

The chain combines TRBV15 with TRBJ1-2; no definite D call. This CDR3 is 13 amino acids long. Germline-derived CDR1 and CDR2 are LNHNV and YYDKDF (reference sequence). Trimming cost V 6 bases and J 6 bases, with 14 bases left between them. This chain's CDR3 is CATSPRNGDGYTF. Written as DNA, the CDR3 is TGTGCCACCAGTCCCCGGAATGGGGATGGCTACACCTTC.